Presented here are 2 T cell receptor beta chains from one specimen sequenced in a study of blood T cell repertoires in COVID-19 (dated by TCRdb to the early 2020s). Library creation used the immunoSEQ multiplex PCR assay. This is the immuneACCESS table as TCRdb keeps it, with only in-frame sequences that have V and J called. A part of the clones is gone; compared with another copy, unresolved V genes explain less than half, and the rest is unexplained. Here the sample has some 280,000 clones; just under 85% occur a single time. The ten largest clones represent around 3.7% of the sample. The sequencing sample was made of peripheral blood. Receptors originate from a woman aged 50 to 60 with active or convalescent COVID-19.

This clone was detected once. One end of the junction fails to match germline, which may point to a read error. The CDR3 DNA reads as TGTGCCAGCAACTTAGGGACTAGCGGAGGGGAACAGTTCTTC. It specifies CASNLGTSGGEQFF. The rearrangement uses TRBV7-9 and TRBJ2-1; 11 bases line up with TRBD2. Looked up from germline, CDR1 is SEHNR and CDR2 is FQNEAQ (reference sequence). The CDR3 extends over 14 amino acids.

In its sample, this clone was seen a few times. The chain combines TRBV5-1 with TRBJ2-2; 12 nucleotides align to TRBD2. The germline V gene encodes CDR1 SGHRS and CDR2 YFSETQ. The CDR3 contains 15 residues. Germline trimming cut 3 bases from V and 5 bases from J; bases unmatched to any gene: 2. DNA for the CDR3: TGCGCCAGCAGCTCCCTAGCGGGAGGGACCGGGGAGCTGTTTTTT. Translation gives CASSSLAGGTGELFF.